The clone carrying this TCR beta chain was counted ten times or more. The antigen is unknown. CDR1 and CDR2 (germline): ENHRY, SYGVKD. The V gene end was trimmed by 4 bases and the J gene end by 4 bases; junction bases not matched to a gene: 0. The CDR3 consists of 12 residues. This sample is part of a study of T cells after yellow fever vaccination. Study summary: Low-cell-number fractions were prepared with SMART-Seq v4 Ultra Low Input.

General study findings and limits: Weaker, the secondary response peaked sooner, at day 5 versus 15.

MiXCR, applied by TCRdb to the 5' RACE reads, yields one record per CDR3 protein. The sample shows fewer than 450,000 distinct CDR3 sequences, 11% of them seen only once. The chain carries TRBV10-3 and TRBJ2-5, with 7 bases that match TRBD1. This clonotype originated in a man between 18 and 35 years old who received the YFV17D yellow fever vaccine. The sample was PBMCs, taken on the day of the first yellow fever vaccination. CDR3 in amino acids: CAISGTGETQYF. CDR3 in DNA: TGTGCCATCAGTGGGACAGGAGAGACCCAGTACTTC.